Sequencing of this T cell receptor (beta chain) was carried out in a study of blood T cell repertoires in COVID-19. About the study: COVID-19 samples collected from the United States, Italy and Spain covered acute and convalescent phases. The analysed material was cDNA or gDNA that came from T cells, B-cell-depleted T cells, or PBMCs.

The V end was cut by 6 bases, the J end by 0 bases, with 12 bases between. CDR1 MNHEY and CDR2 SMNVEV come from the germline V gene (reference sequence). The CDR3 extends over 14 amino acids. The assay was immunoSEQ multiplex PCR, and TCRdb's table has in-frame clones only and misses some. This sample yields about 120,000 clones, of which roughly 80% are seen a single time; 5% to 8% belongs to the top ten. The chain recombines TRBV27 with TRBJ2-7; possibly TRBD1 for D (6 bases). The origin of this receptor is a man in his sixties or seventies with acute or convalescent COVID-19. Sequencing used peripheral blood. The CDR3 loop reads CASRGATASYEQYF. The CDR3 DNA is TGTGCCAGCAGGGGGGCGACAGCCTCCTACGAGCAGTACTTC.